Below are 23 T cell receptor beta chains sequenced from a single sample in a study of T-cell memory formation after mild COVID-19. TCRdb fed the 5' RACE reads into MiXCR, producing one record per CDR3 protein. The repertoire has 400,000 to 500,000 distinct CDR3 sequences, 20% to 25% of them found once; the top ten carry 8.5% to 10%. The sample was PBMCs or a T cell subset sorted from them (not recorded which). The receptors stem from an adult woman who had mild COVID-19 (a few samples of this study predate the infection). Cell type and time point are not known.

The J gene is TRBJ2-1, the V gene TRBV27; D is unresolved. V was shortened by 5 bases and J by 2 bases, with 7 bases between the two germline ends. Germline-derived CDR1 and CDR2 are MNHEY and SMNVEV (reference sequence). This CDR3 is 13 amino acids long. The CDR3 nucleotides are TGTGCCAGCAGTGGCCTACCCTACAATGAGCAGTTCTTC. This encodes CASSGLPYNEQFF.

The chain combines TRBV12-3 or TRBV12-4 with TRBJ2-1; TRBD2 aligns across 10 bases. The CDR3 extends over 13 amino acids. V lost 7 bases to trimming and J lost 9 bases; unmatched junction nucleotides: 6. Here the CDR3 DNA reads TGTGCCAGCAAGACTAGCGGGCAAAGTGAGCAGTTCTTC. Protein sequence: CASKTSGQSEQFF.

This clonotype was seen more than once but under ten times. V usage is TRBV12-3 or TRBV12-4 and J usage is TRBJ1-5, with D possibly being TRBD1 (5 bases). The CDR3 length is 15 residues. Trimming removed 1 base at V and 1 base at J, with 8 bases between. CDR3 DNA: TGTGCCAGCAGTTTAGGTTGGACAAGCAATCAGCCCCAGCATTTT. Translating gives CASSLGWTSNQPQHF.

This clonotype has more than one count but fewer than ten. This sequence joins TRBV7-2 and TRBJ1-3, with D tentatively TRBD1 (5 bases). This CDR3 spans 17 amino acids. V was shortened by 3 bases and J by 0 bases, with 15 bases between the two germline ends. Per germline, CDR1 SGHTA and CDR2 FQGNSA. CDR3 protein: CASSFGRASLSGNTIYF. CDR3 nucleotide sequence: TGTGCCAGCAGCTTTGGCAGGGCCTCACTCTCTGGAAACACCATATATTTT.

J is TRBJ1-6 and V is TRBV11-2, with a tentative D call TRBD1 (5 bases). This CDR3 comprises 18 residues. Germline V gene lookup returns CDR1 SGHAT and CDR2 FQNNGV. V was clipped by 5 bases and J by 4 bases, with 21 bases between them. The CDR3, as DNA: TGTGCCAGCAGCCCTAGGGGATGGGGTGAAGAGTATAATTCACCCCTCCACTTT. Translating it yields CASSPRGWGEEYNSPLHF.

This clonotype was counted between two and nine times. The chain recombines TRBV7-9 with TRBJ2-1; weak D call: TRBD2 (6 bases). Deletions cut 0 bases from V and 9 bases from J, with 9 bases between. This CDR3 spans 13 amino acids. Germline V lookup: CDR1 SEHNR, CDR2 FQNEAQ (reference sequence). The CDR3 region is CASSLANSGEQFF. In DNA form, the CDR3 reads TGTGCCAGCAGCTTAGCGAATAGCGGTGAGCAGTTCTTC.

The chain links TRBV30 to TRBJ1-5; no firm D call. Germline loops: CDR1 GTSNPN, CDR2 SVGIG (reference sequence). With 1 base removed from V and 2 bases from J, the gap between germline ends came to 12 bases. This CDR3 comprises 15 residues. This CDR3 is CAWSGSGNGNQPQHF. The CDR3 DNA follows: TGTGCCTGGAGTGGTTCGGGGAATGGCAATCAGCCCCAGCATTTT.

The chain combines TRBV30 with TRBJ1-5; unclear D gene. The germline V gene has CDR1 GTSNPN and CDR2 SVGIG (reference sequence). The CDR3 covers 12 residues. Trimming removed 3 bases from V and 7 bases from J, with 10 bases in between. CDR3 residues: CAWRRDGQPQHF. For the CDR3, the DNA is TGTGCCTGGAGGCGAGACGGCCAGCCCCAGCATTTT.

The chain joins TRBV20-1 to TRBJ1-6; TRBD1 matches 7 bases. Germline V gene data show CDR1 as DFQATT and CDR2 as SNEGSKA (reference sequence). V lost 2 bases, J lost 5 bases, and 3 bases stayed unmatched. The CDR3 loop spans 14 amino acids. CDR3 DNA: TGCAGTGCTAGACCGGGACAGAATAATTCACCCCTCCACTTT. Protein: CSARPGQNNSPLHF.

In its sample, this clonotype was seen a few times. This chain uses TRBV5-1 with TRBJ1-1, with a possible D match to TRBD1 (6 bases). The CDR3 spans 15 residues. Trimming took 3 bases from V and 1 from J, leaving 13 bases between them. Germline assignment: CDR1 SGHRS and CDR2 YFSETQ. CDR3 protein: CASSWGQTENTEAFF. The CDR3 DNA reads as TGCGCCAGCAGCTGGGGACAAACCGAGAACACTGAAGCTTTCTTT.

This chain uses TRBV29-1 with TRBJ1-2; D remains ambiguous. This CDR3 has 12 residues. Trimming removed 6 bases at V and 3 bases at J, with 11 bases between. Looked up from germline, CDR1 is SQVTM and CDR2 is ANQGSEA. The CDR3 sequence: CSVSAGYYGYTF. In DNA, the CDR3 is TGCAGCGTGTCCGCAGGATACTATGGCTACACCTTC.

This clonotype has just one count. The chain links TRBV28 to TRBJ1-5; 7 bases line up with TRBD1. This CDR3 is 18 amino acids long. Germline loops: CDR1 MDHEN, CDR2 SYDVKM. After removal of 2 bases from V and 0 bases from J, the junction contained 10 bases not matched to a gene. The CDR3 sequence: CASSLSGTALLSNQPQHF. The CDR3 DNA is TGTGCCAGCAGTTTAAGTGGGACAGCCCTTCTTAGCAATCAGCCCCAGCATTTT.

This sequence joins TRBV6-5 and TRBJ2-3, with D possibly TRBD2 on 5 matching bases. Germline CDR1 MNHEY, CDR2 SVGAGI. There are 16 residues in the CDR3. Deletions cut 0 bases from V and 5 bases from J, with 15 bases between. The CDR3 DNA reads as TGTGCCAGCAGTTACTCCCTAATGGGAGTGAAAGATACGCAGTATTTT. Its protein product is CASSYSLMGVKDTQYF.

The J gene is TRBJ1-1, the V gene TRBV10-3, with TRBD1 as a possible D gene (6 bases). The CDR3 runs 14 residues. V dropped 8 bases and J dropped 7 bases, with 20 bases sitting between them. Germline lookup yields CDR1 ENHRY and CDR2 SYGVKD. The CDR3 region is CAIADPGVKDEAFF. CDR3 sequence (DNA): TGTGCCATCGCAGACCCAGGGGTTAAAGATGAAGCTTTCTTT.

This clonotype was found a few times. The chain has TRBV24-1 and TRBJ1-2; D might be TRBD1 (5 bases). CDR3 size: 13 residues. The V gene's germline CDR1 is KGHDR and CDR2 SFDVKD. Trimming removed 3 bases at V and 7 bases at J, with 11 bases between. CDR3 coding DNA: TGTGCCACCAGTGATGGGGGGTATCGTGGCTACACCTTC. Its translation: CATSDGGYRGYTF.

This clonotype turned up a few times. The chain combines TRBV30 with TRBJ2-1, with no clear D. With 3 bases removed from V and 8 bases from J, the gap between germline ends came to 5 bases. CDR3 length equals 10 residues. Looked up from germline, CDR1 is GTSNPN and CDR2 is SVGIG (reference sequence). The CDR3 bases are TGTGCCTGGAGAGGTGATGAGCAGTTCTTC. It yields the protein CAWRGDEQFF.

The CDR3 sequence: CASSPTYPGGQQWGTDTQYF. The CDR3 coding sequence is TGTGCCAGCAGCCCTACTTACCCAGGGGGCCAACAATGGGGCACAGATACGCAGTATTTT. This chain joins TRBV7-2 and TRBJ2-3, with 8 bases that match TRBD1. With V trimmed by 5 bases and J by 1 base, 20 bases remained unmatched. The germline gives CDR1 SGHTA, CDR2 FQGNSA. The CDR3 totals 20 residues. Looking up the rest from reference TRBV7-2 and TRBJ2-3 gives the full variable domain: GAGVSQSPSNKVTEKGKDVELRCDPISGHTALYWYRQSLGQGLEFLIYFQGNSAPDKSGLPSDRFSAERTGGSVSTLTIQRTQQEDSAVYLCASSPTYPGGQQWGTDTQYFGPGTRLTVL.

The chain carries TRBV7-2 and TRBJ2-3, with TRBD2 identical over 10 bases. Germline-derived CDR1 and CDR2 are SGHTA and FQGNSA. Trimming took 1 base from V and 2 from J; bases not matched to a gene: 9. This CDR3 contains 18 residues. CDR3 protein: CASSLVRLAGGITDTQYF. The CDR3 nucleotides are TGTGCCAGCAGCTTAGTTAGATTAGCGGGGGGCATCACAGATACGCAGTATTTT.

The rearrangement joins TRBV7-8 to TRBJ1-1, with D possibly being TRBD1 (5 bases). This CDR3 comprises 14 residues. V lost 5 bases and J lost 1, with 11 bases in between. Germline-derived CDR1 and CDR2 are SGHVS and FQNEAQ. DNA for the CDR3: TGTGCCAGCAGCGCACAGGTGTCGAACACTGAAGCTTTCTTT. As protein: CASSAQVSNTEAFF.

The CDR3: CASDTVGVTQYF. The CDR3 DNA sequence: TGTGCCAGCGACACCGTTGGGGTTACGCAGTATTTT. The V call is TRBV7-2, the J call TRBJ2-3; D ambiguous. The V end lost 8 bases, the J end lost 8 bases, and 14 bases lay between the germline ends. The V gene's germline CDR1 is SGHTA and CDR2 FQGNSA. The CDR3 consists of 12 residues.

This clonotype was found a few times. The genes are TRBV29-1 and TRBJ2-7; 9 nucleotides match TRBD1. This CDR3 has 15 amino acids. With V trimmed by 3 bases and J by 2 bases, 8 bases remained unmatched. CDR1 SQVTM and CDR2 ANQGSEA come from the germline V gene. CDR3: CSVDKGTGFPYEQYF. CDR3 DNA: TGCAGCGTTGACAAAGGGACAGGGTTCCCCTACGAGCAGTACTTC.

CDR3 sequence (DNA): TGTGCCACAAAGGACAGGGGGAGTCATCAGGTAACGCAGTATTTT. Its protein product is CATKDRGSHQVTQYF. The chain has TRBV12-3 or TRBV12-4 and TRBJ2-3; TRBD1 matches 10 bases. The J segment lost 9 bases and the V segment lost 10 bases, leaving 16 bases of the junction unmatched. This CDR3 is built from 15 residues.

This clonotype was recorded a few times. The CDR3 region is CASSFPGTSTGQFF. DNA of the CDR3: TGTGCCAGCAGCTTTCCCGGGACATCCACCGGGCAGTTCTTC. The chain employs TRBV5-5 and TRBJ2-1, with D perhaps matching TRBD1 (6 bases). V lost 2 bases and J 12 bases, leaving 18 bases between the germline ends. Germline V CDR1 and CDR2: SGHKS, YYEKEE (reference sequence). The CDR3 totals 14 residues.